The 8 T cell receptor beta chains given below trace back to one sample, sequenced in a study of blood T cell repertoires in COVID-19. TCRdb keeps only in-frame clones here, not all; method: immunoSEQ multiplex PCR. The data show about 69,000 clones, approximately 75% seen once. The source material was peripheral blood. These receptors were collected from a human donor in a cohort sampled during active COVID-19.

In this sample, this clone turned up a few times. The chain uses TRBV5-1 and TRBJ2-7; 7 positions agree with TRBD1. Germline values: CDR1 SGHRS, CDR2 YFSETQ. This CDR3 comprises 15 residues. The J segment lost 6 bases and the V segment lost 0 bases, leaving 9 bases of the junction unmatched. The CDR3 protein is CASSLGDRERSEQYF. DNA of the CDR3: TGCGCCAGCAGCTTGGGTGACAGGGAAAGGTCCGAGCAGTACTTC.

The chain has TRBV6-4 and TRBJ2-1, with TRBD2 matching over 12 bases. Per germline, CDR1 MRHNA and CDR2 SNTAGT. V gave up 0 bases and J gave up 7 bases; unmatched junction bases: 7. The CDR3 is made up of 17 amino acids. CDR3 protein: CASSDSWLAGGPNEQFF. CDR3 DNA sequence: TGTGCCAGCAGTGACTCGTGGCTAGCGGGAGGGCCAAATGAGCAGTTCTTC.

The J gene is TRBJ2-2, the V gene TRBV24-1; weak D call: TRBD1 (5 bases). The CDR3 totals 14 residues. Germline V CDR1 and CDR2: KGHDR, SFDVKD. The ends were cut back, 4 bases at V and 6 bases at J, with 11 bases in the middle. DNA for the CDR3: TGTGCCACCAGTGAGGGCAGGGATGCCGGGGAGCTGTTTTTT. It encodes CATSEGRDAGELFF.

This clone appeared a few times. The chain carries TRBV11-2 and TRBJ1-4; tentative D call: TRBD1 (6 bases). This CDR3 has 13 residues. The germline V gene has CDR1 SGHAT and CDR2 FQNNGV. V was pared by 5 bases and J by 7 bases, with 11 bases between. Here the CDR3 reads CASSPGGPEKLFF. The CDR3, as DNA: TGTGCCAGCAGCCCCGGGGGGCCTGAAAAACTGTTTTTT.

This chain links TRBV5-1 with TRBJ2-7; weak D call: TRBD2 (5 bases). This CDR3 comprises 13 residues. V was clipped by 4 bases and J by 4 bases, with 12 bases between them. In germline, CDR1 is SGHRS, CDR2 YFSETQ. CDR3 sequence reads: CASSTTSSYEQYF. CDR3 coding DNA: TGCGCCAGCAGCACTACTAGTTCGTACGAGCAGTACTTC.

This chain joins TRBV12-3 or TRBV12-4 and TRBJ2-5; tentatively, D is TRBD2 (6 bases). CDR3 size: 13 residues. V lost 2 bases and J 4 bases, leaving 8 bases between the germline ends. DNA for the CDR3: TGTGCCAGCAGTTTAATGACTAGAGAGACCCAGTACTTC. Translation: CASSLMTRETQYF.

The J gene is TRBJ2-7, the V gene TRBV28, with 9 bases lining up with TRBD2. Germline CDR1 reads MDHEN; CDR2 reads SYDVKM. With 0 bases clipped from V and 2 bases from J, the junction kept 5 bases outside the gene matches. The CDR3 totals 16 residues. CDR3 amino acids: CASSLWASGATYEQYF. CDR3 nucleotides: TGTGCCAGCAGTTTATGGGCTAGCGGGGCTACCTACGAGCAGTACTTC.

The rearrangement links TRBV27 to TRBJ2-1; D might be TRBD2 (5 bases). The CDR3 contains 12 residues. Trimming stripped 3 bases from V and 10 bases from J, with 10 bases between. Germline V gene lookup returns CDR1 MNHEY and CDR2 SMNVEV (reference sequence). In DNA form, the CDR3 reads TGTGCCAGCAGTTTTACAGCGGCCGAGCAGTTCTTC. Protein: CASSFTAAEQFF.